The rows below give T cell receptor beta chains drawn from one sample of a study of T cells in Graves' hyperthyroidism and ophthalmopathy. TCRdb reprocessed the multiplex PCR reads with MiXCR, giving one entry per CDR3 protein. The sample lists more than 300,000 distinct CDR3 sequences, around 18% seen once, with 40% to 45% in the top ten. Sequencing was carried out using blood. These receptors were obtained from a man younger than 35 with Graves' ophthalmopathy. The CDR3 runs from the conserved cysteine through the conserved F or W. A D gene is named only where the DNA matches it firmly. A clone size is listed for some rows: how often the clone was seen (once, few, many), or a class if it is expanded.

v_call	d_call	clone_size	j_call	cdr3_aa	cdr3_nt
TRBV7-9	.	many	TRBJ1-4	CASSLDLPTNEKLFF	TGTGCCAGCAGCTTGGATCTCCCGACTAATGAAAAACTGTTTTTT
TRBV20-1	.	.	TRBJ2-1	CSAKRGETYNEQFF	TGCAGTGCCAAGCGTGGGGAGACCTACAATGAGCAGTTCTTC
TRBV4-2	TRBD1	many	TRBJ1-5	CASSPDRGYNQPQHF	TGTGCCAGCAGCCCCGACAGGGGGTACAATCAGCCCCAGCATTTT
TRBV14	.	.	TRBJ2-1	CASSQNILEGQFF	TGTGCCAGCAGCCAAAACATTTTGGAGGGGCAGTTCTTC
TRBV4-1	TRBD2	few	TRBJ2-3	CASSQPPGLAGDTQYF	TGCGCCAGCAGCCAACCTCCGGGACTAGCAGGAGATACGCAGTATTTT
TRBV6-1	.	many	TRBJ1-5	CASSSQVGLQPQHF	TGTGCCAGCAGTTCTCAGGTTGGACTTCAGCCCCAGCATTTT
TRBV11-3	.	many	TRBJ2-7	CASSPPGETEQYF	TGTGCCAGCAGCCCACCGGGCGAAACTGAGCAGTACTTC
TRBV11-3	TRBD1	once	TRBJ2-1	CASSTGGDRVDEQFF	TGTGCCAGCAGCACAGGGGGGGACAGGGTCGATGAGCAGTTCTTC
TRBV5-1	.	many	TRBJ2-3	CASSLGHTEGDTQYF	TGCGCCAGCAGCTTGGGTCACACCGAGGGGGATACGCAGTATTTT
TRBV7-2	TRBD2	.	TRBJ2-1	CASSLASGGALFSSYNEQFF	TGTGCCAGCAGCTTAGCTAGCGGGGGGGCCCTTTTTAGCTCCTACAATGAGCAGTTCTTC
TRBV6-1	TRBD2	.	TRBJ2-3	CATGRYDQLTSGTDTQYF	TGTGCCACCGGACGATACGACCAACTCACTAGCGGCACAGATACGCAGTATTTT
TRBV19	TRBD2	.	TRBJ2-1	CASSILAGYNEQFF	TGTGCCAGTAGTATACTAGCGGGTTACAATGAGCAGTTCTTC
TRBV24-1	TRBD2	many	TRBJ2-5	CATSDRGLAGGPQETQYF	TGTGCCACCAGTGACAGAGGACTAGCGGGGGGACCCCAAGAGACCCAGTACTTC
TRBV10-2	.	many	TRBJ2-1	CASSAGWEADEQFF	TGCGCCAGCAGTGCCGGTTGGGAGGCGGATGAGCAGTTCTTC
TRBV15	.	many	TRBJ1-5	CATSRDSGVGQPQHF	TGTGCCACCAGCAGAGATTCGGGGGTAGGACAGCCCCAGCATTTT
TRBV7-6	TRBD1	many	TRBJ1-2	CASSLGGQGGYTF	TGTGCCAGCAGCTTAGGTGGACAGGGCGGTTACACCTTC
TRBV9	TRBD1	many	TRBJ1-1	CASSAAGTGNTEAFF	TGTGCCAGCAGCGCGGCCGGGACAGGGAACACTGAAGCTTTCTTT
TRBV7-6	.	many	TRBJ1-1	CASSLSADMNTEAFF	TGTGCCAGCAGCTTATCGGCCGACATGAACACTGAAGCTTTCTTT
TRBV5-5	TRBD1	many	TRBJ1-1	CASSVRTGGNTEAFF	TGTGCCAGCAGCGTACGGACAGGTGGGAACACTGAAGCTTTCTTT
TRBV5-1	.	many	TRBJ1-2	CASATPPRDYTF	TGCGCCAGCGCGACACCTCCGAGGGACTACACCTTC
TRBV20-1	TRBD2	many	TRBJ2-5	CSASSGGVMETQYF	TGCAGTGCTAGTAGCGGGGGGGTCATGGAGACCCAGTACTTC
TRBV10-3	TRBD2	many	TRBJ2-5	CAISESSTSGGARETQYF	TGTGCCATCAGTGAGTCGTCAACTAGCGGGGGGGCCCGTGAGACCCAGTACTTC
TRBV18	.	many	TRBJ2-1	CASSSTHVREQFF	TGTGCCAGCTCCTCGACTCACGTACGTGAGCAGTTCTTC
TRBV2	.	many	TRBJ1-2	CASSVIEVKLHGYTF	TGTGCCAGCAGTGTTATTGAAGTCAAGCTTCATGGCTACACCTTC
TRBV5-8	.	few	TRBJ1-2	CASSLPHLNYGYTF	TGTGCCAGCAGCTTGCCACATTTGAACTATGGCTACACCTTC
TRBV11-3	.	.	TRBJ2-5	CASSLGAGEVETQYF	TGTGCCAGCAGCTTAGGCGCAGGGGAGGTGGAGACCCAGTACTTC
TRBV11-2	.	many	TRBJ1-5	CASSLVRGQPQHF	TGTGCCAGCAGCTTAGTTCGTGGTCAGCCCCAGCATTTT
TRBV20-1	TRBD2	.	TRBJ2-5	CSALGLARQETQYF	TGCAGTGCACTCGGACTAGCGAGACAAGAGACCCAGTACTTC
TRBV12-3/TRBV12-4	.	many	TRBJ1-1	CASSQGYTEAFF	TGTGCCAGCAGTCAGGGTTACACTGAAGCTTTCTTT
TRBV24-1	.	.	TRBJ1-1	CATSDYLGGVAFF	TGTGCCACCAGTGATTACCTGGGAGGGGTAGCTTTCTTT
TRBV5-1	TRBD1	few	TRBJ1-3	CASSADRANTIYF	TGCGCCAGCAGCGCGGACAGGGCAAACACCATATATTTT
TRBV4-1	TRBD2	few	TRBJ2-7	CASSQLGLAAEQYF	TGCGCCAGCAGCCAACTTGGACTAGCCGCCGAGCAGTACTTC